This T cell receptor (beta chain) was captured by sequencing in a study of T-cell reconstitution after alpha-beta-depleted transplantation in children. This clonotype was counted at least ten times. It was with unique molecular identifiers that the TCRbeta library was prepared. TCRdb reprocessed the PCR reads via MiXCR and lists one record per CDR3 protein. This sample has about 240,000 distinct CDR3 sequences, with about 11% found just once. CDR1 and CDR2 from the germline V gene are SNHLY and FYNNEI. The length of the CDR3 is 13 residues. The V end was cut by 6 bases, the J end by 7 bases, with 16 bases between.

This rearrangement joins TRBV2 to TRBJ2-7; weak D call: TRBD2 (5 bases). The TCR sequence derives from a human donor who donated a stem cell graft to a child with acute lymphoblastic leukemia. Sequences were derived from PBMCs from the stem cell graft donor, sampled from the stem cell graft. The CDR3, as DNA: TGTGCCAGCAGCAACGGGATCTCCGGGGAGCAGTACTTC. Amino acids: CASSNGISGEQYF.